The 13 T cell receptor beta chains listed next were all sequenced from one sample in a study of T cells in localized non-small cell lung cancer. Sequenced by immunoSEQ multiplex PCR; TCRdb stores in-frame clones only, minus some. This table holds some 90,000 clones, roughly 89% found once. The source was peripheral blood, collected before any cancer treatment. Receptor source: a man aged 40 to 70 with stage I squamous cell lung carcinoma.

The CDR3: CASSPPVAWETQYF. The CDR3 nucleotides are TGTGCCAGCAGTCCTCCCGTAGCGTGGGAGACCCAGTACTTC. The chain carries TRBV28 and TRBJ2-5; D perhaps matches TRBD2 (5 bases). V lost 5 bases and J lost 5, with 15 bases in between. The CDR3 extends over 14 amino acids. Germline lookup yields CDR1 MDHEN and CDR2 SYDVKM.

For the CDR3, the DNA is TGTGCCAGCAGCCCCCTCCACAGGGTTGAAGCTTTCTTT. It translates to CASSPLHRVEAFF. This sequence joins TRBV7-2 and TRBJ1-1; D might be TRBD1 (6 bases). The CDR3 sequence is 13 residues long. Germline lookup yields CDR1 SGHTA and CDR2 FQGNSA. V was clipped by 5 bases and J by 7 bases, with 14 bases between them. Together with reference TRBV7-2 and TRBJ1-1, the CDR3 gives the full variable domain: GAGVSQSPSNKVTEKGKDVELRCDPISGHTALYWYRQSLGQGLEFLIYFQGNSAPDKSGLPSDRFSAERTGGSVSTLTIQRTQQEDSAVYLCASSPLHRVEAFFGQGTRLTVV.

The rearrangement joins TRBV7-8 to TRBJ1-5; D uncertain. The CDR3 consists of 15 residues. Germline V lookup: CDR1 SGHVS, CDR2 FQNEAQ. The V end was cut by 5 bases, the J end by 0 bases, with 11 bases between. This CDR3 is CASSPEGRSNQPQHF. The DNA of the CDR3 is TGTGCCAGCAGCCCAGAGGGCCGTAGCAATCAGCCCCAGCATTTT.

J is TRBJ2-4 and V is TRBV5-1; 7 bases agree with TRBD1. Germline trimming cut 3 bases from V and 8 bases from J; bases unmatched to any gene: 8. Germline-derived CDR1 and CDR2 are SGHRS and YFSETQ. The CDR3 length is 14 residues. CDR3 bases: TGCGCCAGCAGCTCTGACAGGGACGGGGACATTCAGTACTTC. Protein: CASSSDRDGDIQYF.

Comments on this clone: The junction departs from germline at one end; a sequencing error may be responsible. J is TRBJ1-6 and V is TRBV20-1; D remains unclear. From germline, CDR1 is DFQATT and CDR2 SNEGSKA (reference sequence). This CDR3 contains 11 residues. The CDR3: CSARDKSHLHF. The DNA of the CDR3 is TGCAGTGCTAGAGATAAATCACACCTCCACTTT.

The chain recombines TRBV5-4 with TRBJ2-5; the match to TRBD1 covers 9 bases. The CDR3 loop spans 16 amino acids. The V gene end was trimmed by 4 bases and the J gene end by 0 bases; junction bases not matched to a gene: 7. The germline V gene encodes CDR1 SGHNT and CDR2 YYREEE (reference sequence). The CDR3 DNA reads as TGTGCCAGCAGCAGGAGGACAGGGGTTTACCAAGAGACCCAGTACTTC. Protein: CASSRRTGVYQETQYF.

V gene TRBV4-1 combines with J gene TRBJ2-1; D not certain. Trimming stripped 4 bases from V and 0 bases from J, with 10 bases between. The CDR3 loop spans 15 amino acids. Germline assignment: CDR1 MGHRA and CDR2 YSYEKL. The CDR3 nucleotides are TGCGCCAGCAGCCTCGCACCGAGCTCCTACAATGAGCAGTTCTTC. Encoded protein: CASSLAPSSYNEQFF.

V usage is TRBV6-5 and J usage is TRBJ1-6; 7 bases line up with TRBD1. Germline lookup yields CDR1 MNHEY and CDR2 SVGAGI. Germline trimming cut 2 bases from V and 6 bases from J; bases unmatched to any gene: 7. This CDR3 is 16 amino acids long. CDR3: CASSYGVTGLNSPLHF. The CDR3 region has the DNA TGTGCCAGCAGTTACGGAGTGACAGGGCTTAATTCACCCCTCCACTTT.

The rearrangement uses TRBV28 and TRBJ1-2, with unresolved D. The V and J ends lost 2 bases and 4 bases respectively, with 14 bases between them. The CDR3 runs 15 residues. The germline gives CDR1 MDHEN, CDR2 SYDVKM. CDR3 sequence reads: CASSLLGYRSYGYTF. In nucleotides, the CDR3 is TGTGCCAGCAGTTTACTGGGGTATCGGAGCTATGGCTACACCTTC.

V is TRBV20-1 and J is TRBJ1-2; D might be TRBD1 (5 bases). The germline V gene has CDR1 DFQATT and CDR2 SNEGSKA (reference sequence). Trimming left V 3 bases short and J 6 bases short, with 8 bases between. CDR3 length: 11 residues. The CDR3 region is CSARRGHGYTF. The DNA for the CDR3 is TGCAGTGCTAGGCGGGGCCATGGCTACACCTTC.

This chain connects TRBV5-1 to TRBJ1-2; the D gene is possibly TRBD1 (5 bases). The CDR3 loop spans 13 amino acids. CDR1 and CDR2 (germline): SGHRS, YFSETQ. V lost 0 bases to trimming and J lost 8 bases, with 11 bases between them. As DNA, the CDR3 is TGCGCCAGCAGCTTGGGGGGCTTGGAGGGCTACACCTTC. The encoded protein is CASSLGGLEGYTF.

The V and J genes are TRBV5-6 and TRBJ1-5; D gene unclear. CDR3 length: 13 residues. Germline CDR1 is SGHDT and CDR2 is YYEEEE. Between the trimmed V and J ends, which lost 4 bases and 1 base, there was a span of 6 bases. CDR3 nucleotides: TGTGCCAGCAGCCGGGCAAGCAATCAGCCCCAGCATTTT. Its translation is CASSRASNQPQHF.

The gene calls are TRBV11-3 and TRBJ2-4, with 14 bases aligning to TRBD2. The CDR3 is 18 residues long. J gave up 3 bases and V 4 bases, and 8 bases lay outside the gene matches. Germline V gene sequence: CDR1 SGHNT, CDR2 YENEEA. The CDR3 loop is CASSSLTSGGDGKNIQYF. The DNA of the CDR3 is TGTGCCAGCAGCTCCTTGACTAGCGGGGGGGATGGCAAAAACATTCAGTACTTC.